Following are 26 T cell receptor beta chains from one sample sequenced in a study of OX40 agonist ivuxolimab in advanced cancers. Measured with immunoSEQ multiplex PCR; TCRdb has only the in-frame clones, and not every one. The sample carries 60,000 or so clones, 80% to 95% recorded once. The starting material was CD4+ or CD8+ T cells sorted from blood, obtained in a trial of the OX40 agonist ivuxolimab. These receptors were obtained from an adult with an advanced solid tumor such as melanoma, head and neck, liver or kidney cancer.

This chain uses TRBV7-9 with TRBJ2-7; possibly TRBD1 for D (6 bases). This CDR3 is 15 amino acids long. Per germline, CDR1 SEHNR and CDR2 FQNEAQ (reference sequence). The V end lost 2 bases, the J end lost 1 base, and 12 bases lay between the germline ends. CDR3 in amino acids: CASSLPGQPSYEQYF. The CDR3 region has the DNA TGTGCCAGCAGCTTACCCGGACAGCCTTCCTACGAGCAGTACTTC.

V and J are TRBV7-9 and TRBJ2-1, with no clear D. Germline V gene sequence: CDR1 SEHNR, CDR2 FQNEAQ (reference sequence). This CDR3 comprises 14 residues. V dropped 7 bases and J dropped 7 bases, with 17 bases sitting between them. The CDR3 nucleotides are TGTGCCAGCATCATAGGCCACTCTGGGAATGAGCAGTTCTTC. It encodes CASIIGHSGNEQFF. The whole variable domain, remainder taken from reference TRBV7-9 and TRBJ2-1, is DTGVSQNPRHKITKRGQNVTFRCDPISEHNRLYWYRQTLGQGPEFLTYFQNEAQLEKSRLLSDRFSAERPKGSFSTLEIQRTEQGDSAMYLCASIIGHSGNEQFFGPGTRLTVL.

The CDR3 nucleotides read TGTGCCAGCAGCCCCGGCGGGGGGTACAATGAGCAGTTCTTC. Amino acids: CASSPGGGYNEQFF. This chain links TRBV7-6 with TRBJ2-1; 8 nucleotides match TRBD2. CDR3 size: 14 residues. Germline CDR1 and CDR2: SGHVS and FNYEAQ. V shed 5 bases, J shed 4 bases, and the junction held 4 bases outside the gene matches.

The chain employs TRBV29-1 and TRBJ1-2, with a possible D match to TRBD1 (6 bases). With 3 bases removed from V and 7 bases from J, the gap between germline ends came to 15 bases. The germline V gene has CDR1 SQVTM and CDR2 ANQGSEA. This CDR3 comprises 13 residues. CDR3 sequence reads: CSVDPTGFSGYTF. In nucleotides, the CDR3 is TGCAGCGTTGACCCCACAGGGTTCTCTGGCTACACCTTC.

V gene TRBV27 combines with J gene TRBJ2-3, with TRBD1 as a possible D gene (5 bases). The germline gives CDR1 MNHEY, CDR2 SMNVEV (reference sequence). The ends were cut back, 6 bases at V and 0 bases at J, with 10 bases in the middle. The CDR3 contains 14 residues. CDR3 in DNA: TGTGCCAGCAGAGCAGGGTTCAGCACAGATACGCAGTATTTT. Translated, it gives CASRAGFSTDTQYF.

This clone came up once. The chain has TRBV14 and TRBJ1-1, with D possibly being TRBD1 (6 bases). The V end lost 1 base, the J end lost 3 bases, and 9 bases lay between the germline ends. Germline V lookup: CDR1 SGHDN, CDR2 FVKESK. The CDR3 has 14 residues. In nucleotides, the CDR3 is TGTGCCAGCAGCCAAGTGGGGGGGCACACTGAAGCTTTCTTT. Translating gives CASSQVGGHTEAFF.

This sequence joins TRBV6-5 and TRBJ1-2, with unresolved D. The CDR3 is 15 residues long. V was clipped by 6 bases and J by 6 bases, with 20 bases between them. The V gene's germline CDR1 is MNHEY and CDR2 SVGAGI. In DNA, the CDR3 is TGTGCCAGCAGCCAAGTCTTACCTGATCGGGATGGCTACACCTTC. This gives the protein CASSQVLPDRDGYTF.

DNA of the CDR3: TGTGCCAGTAGTATAGTGTCGGGTCCGGCTAATGAAAAACTGTTTTTT. Amino acids: CASSIVSGPANEKLFF. This chain uses TRBV19 with TRBJ1-4; D is uncertain. Germline CDR1 is LNHDA and CDR2 is SQIVND (reference sequence). The V and J ends lost 1 base and 3 bases respectively, with 12 bases between them. CDR3 length: 16 residues.

The gene calls are TRBV27 and TRBJ2-1; maybe TRBD1 (6 bases). The CDR3 is 13 amino acids. The ends were cut back, 8 bases at V and 3 bases at J, with 11 bases in the middle. CDR1 and CDR2 from the germline V gene are MNHEY and SMNVEV (reference sequence). The CDR3 loop reads CASGTLGYNEQFF. The DNA for the CDR3 is TGTGCCAGCGGGACATTGGGCTACAATGAGCAGTTCTTC.

The chain carries TRBV7-9 and TRBJ2-1; the match to TRBD2 covers 11 bases. V was pared by 4 bases and J by 7 bases, with 6 bases of the junction left unmatched. This CDR3 has 15 residues. Germline V gene sequence: CDR1 SEHNR, CDR2 FQNEAQ (reference sequence). As DNA, the CDR3 is TGTGCCAGCAGCTCCACTAGCGGGAGTTTGAATGAGCAGTTCTTC. It encodes CASSSTSGSLNEQFF.

CDR3 sequence: CASSQVWDDGYTF. CDR3 DNA: TGCGCCAGCAGCCAAGTCTGGGATGATGGCTACACCTTC. The chain has TRBV4-1 and TRBJ1-2; D remains ambiguous. V lost 1 base and J 6 bases, leaving 9 bases between the germline ends. The germline V gene encodes CDR1 MGHRA and CDR2 YSYEKL. The CDR3 sequence is 13 residues long.

The chain uses TRBV7-6 and TRBJ2-3; 9 bases agree with TRBD1. The CDR3 spans 16 residues. The trim removed 1 base at V and 3 bases at J, leaving 5 bases unmatched. Germline V gene lookup returns CDR1 SGHVS and CDR2 FNYEAQ. CDR3 sequence reads: CASSLGGTGRTDTQYF. CDR3 coding DNA: TGTGCCAGCAGCTTAGGGGGGACAGGGAGGACAGATACGCAGTATTTT. Drawing the rest from reference TRBV7-6 and TRBJ2-3, the complete variable domain is GAGVSQSPRYKVTKRGQDVALRCDPISGHVSLYWYRQALGQGPEFLTYFNYEAQQDKSGLPNDRFSAERPEGSISTLTIQRTEQRDSAMYRCASSLGGTGRTDTQYFGPGTRLTVL.

The chain combines TRBV19 with TRBJ1-5; TRBD1 might be the D (5 bases). The germline gives CDR1 LNHDA, CDR2 SQIVND (reference sequence). Trimming removed 5 bases from V and 7 bases from J, with 12 bases in between. CDR3 size: 13 residues. CDR3 region: CASSVGAGQPQHF. For the CDR3, the DNA is TGTGCCAGTAGTGTTGGGGCTGGGCAGCCCCAGCATTTT.

The table lists this clone with a count of one. The V call is TRBV11-2, the J call TRBJ1-1, with unresolved D. Between the trimmed V and J ends, which lost 6 bases and 8 bases, there was a span of 16 bases. The V gene's germline CDR1 is SGHAT and CDR2 FQNNGV. The CDR3 totals 13 residues. The CDR3 loop reads CASRVGPQTEAFF. CDR3 sequence (DNA): TGTGCCAGCAGAGTAGGGCCCCAGACGGAAGCTTTCTTT.

V is TRBV6-1 and J is TRBJ2-7; a possible D gene is TRBD1 (6 bases). V lost 8 bases and J 0 bases, leaving 8 bases between the germline ends. Looked up from germline, CDR1 is MNHNS and CDR2 is SASEGT. The CDR3 length is 12 residues. The CDR3 sequence is CASDRSSYEQYF. The CDR3 DNA follows: TGTGCCAGCGACAGGAGCTCCTACGAGCAGTACTTC.

The chain is built from TRBV2 and TRBJ2-7; either TRBD1 or TRBD2 may fit D (5 bases each). Trimming stripped 10 bases from V and 4 bases from J, with 11 bases between. Per the germline V gene, CDR1 is SNHLY and CDR2 is FYNNEI. The CDR3 length is 11 residues. In DNA, the CDR3 is TGTGCCAATACTAGGGGTTACGAGCAGTACTTC. It translates to CANTRGYEQYF.

This chain connects TRBV14 to TRBJ1-1, with D unclear. Germline lookup yields CDR1 SGHDN and CDR2 FVKESK. V gave up 9 bases and J gave up 1 base, with 12 bases separating them. CDR3 size: 13 residues. The CDR3 here is CASGWLGNTEAFF. The CDR3 DNA sequence: TGTGCCAGTGGGTGGTTAGGGAACACTGAAGCTTTCTTT.

This sequence joins TRBV6-1 and TRBJ2-7; D not certain. There are 14 residues in the CDR3. V was shortened by 1 base and J by 0 bases, with 7 bases between the two germline ends. CDR1 is MNHNS, CDR2 SASEGT, per germline. The CDR3 nucleotides are TGTGCCAGCAGTGAAGACGCCTACTCCTACGAGCAGTACTTC. Protein sequence: CASSEDAYSYEQYF.

The V call is TRBV5-1, the J call TRBJ2-1, with D unclear. With 1 base removed from V and 6 bases from J, the gap between germline ends came to 5 bases. Germline CDR1 reads SGHRS; CDR2 reads YFSETQ. The CDR3 is 12 residues long. This CDR3 reads CASSLPGNEQFF. The DNA for the CDR3 is TGCGCCAGCAGCTTGCCGGGCAATGAGCAGTTCTTC.

The CDR3 region is CATSRDPGLVAGELFF. In nucleotides, the CDR3 is TGTGCCACCAGCAGAGACCCGGGACTAGTGGCCGGGGAGCTGTTTTTT. The rearrangement links TRBV15 to TRBJ2-2; 8 nucleotides match TRBD2. The CDR3 has 16 amino acids. With V trimmed by 0 bases and J by 6 bases, 6 bases remained unmatched. The germline V gene has CDR1 LNHNV and CDR2 YYDKDF (reference sequence).

This CDR3 is CASSLSAGQETQYF. The CDR3 nucleotides read TGTGCCAGCAGCTTATCTGCAGGCCAAGAGACCCAGTACTTC. This chain connects TRBV11-2 to TRBJ2-5, with D unresolved. Per germline, CDR1 SGHAT and CDR2 FQNNGV. Trimming removed 2 bases at V and 1 base at J, with 8 bases between. The CDR3 has 14 residues.

J is TRBJ1-1 and V is TRBV28; D not certain. The CDR3 extends over 14 amino acids. Trimming pared 3 bases from V and 3 bases from J, leaving 11 bases between. Germline loops: CDR1 MDHEN, CDR2 SYDVKM. The CDR3 bases are TGTGCCAGCAGTTTTAAGCCCCCGGACACTGAAGCTTTCTTT. This encodes CASSFKPPDTEAFF.

V and J are TRBV7-3 and TRBJ2-3, with 9 bases aligning to TRBD2. V trimming: 6 bases; J trimming: 0 bases; junction bases outside the gene matches: 4. The CDR3 covers 15 residues. Germline V gene lookup returns CDR1 SGHTA and CDR2 FQGTGA. CDR3 sequence (DNA): TGTGCCAGCAGACTAAGCGGGGGGAGCACAGATACGCAGTATTTT. Amino acids: CASRLSGGSTDTQYF.

The chain links TRBV10-3 to TRBJ1-3; 7 positions agree with TRBD1. The germline CDR1 and CDR2 sequences are ENHRY and SYGVKD. The J segment lost 7 bases and the V segment lost 2 bases, leaving 2 bases of the junction unmatched. The CDR3 spans 13 residues. This CDR3 is CAISETTGNTIYF. The CDR3 DNA sequence: TGTGCCATCAGTGAGACGACAGGGAACACCATATATTTT.

V and J are TRBV7-7 and TRBJ2-2, with a weak D call TRBD2 (6 bases). The CDR3 has 16 residues. Germline V lookup: CDR1 SSHAT, CDR2 FNYEAQ (reference sequence). Deletions cut 5 bases from V and 7 bases from J, with 20 bases between. The CDR3 region is CASSPTRGGAGGELFF. Here the CDR3 DNA reads TGTGCCAGCAGCCCGACCCGGGGCGGGGCCGGCGGGGAGCTGTTTTTT.

The chain carries TRBV5-6 and TRBJ1-6; D is perhaps TRBD1 (5 bases). V was trimmed by 3 bases and J by 10 bases, leaving 14 bases between them. CDR3 length: 14 residues. CDR1 is SGHDT and CDR2 is YYEEEE in the germline V gene. The CDR3 DNA follows: TGTGCCAGCAGCTCCGGGACGGGTCAGTCACCCCTCCACTTT. As protein: CASSSGTGQSPLHF.